The rows below give T cell receptor beta chains drawn from one sample of a study of blood T cell repertoires in COVID-19. Using immunoSEQ multiplex PCR, the repertoire was profiled, and TCRdb retains in-frame clones only, with some absent. Of over 100,000 clones in the sample, around 80% were seen once. Sequencing was done on a sample of peripheral blood. The receptors were sampled from a woman between 65 and 79 years old with acute or convalescent COVID-19. Each CDR3 is given with its conserved first and last residue. Each record gives: CDR3 DNA, CDR3 protein, V gene, clone size, J gene, D gene. The D gene is left open where the match is weak. Size is stated for part of the rows, as once, few or many counts, or as a class when the clone is expanded.

DNA: TGTGCCAGCAGCCAAGGTCGCGGGACAGGGATGAACACTGAAGCTTTCTTT
CDR3: CASSQGRGTGMNTEAFF
V: TRBV3-1/TRBV3-2
size: NA
J: TRBJ1-1
D: TRBD1

DNA: TGTGCCAGCAGCTTTCGGGACAGTTTACGCTCTGGAAACACCATATATTTT
CDR3: CASSFRDSLRSGNTIYF
V: TRBV5-4
size: NA
J: TRBJ1-3
D: TRBD1

DNA: TGTGCCAGCGGGGGACAGGGGAATAGTCAGCCCCAGCATTTT
CDR3: CASGGQGNSQPQHF
V: TRBV2
size: NA
J: TRBJ1-5
D: TRBD1

DNA: TGCGCCAGCAGCTTCCGTTTAGACAGCCTAAGCACAGATACGCAGTATTTT
CDR3: CASSFRLDSLSTDTQYF
V: TRBV5-1
size: once
J: TRBJ2-3
D: NA

DNA: TGTGCCAGCAGTTACAGGGCCATGGGGCAGTTCTTC
CDR3: CASSYRAMGQFF
V: TRBV28
size: NA
J: TRBJ2-1
D: NA

DNA: TGTGCCAGCAGCTTAGAAGCGGGGATCTACAATGAGCAGTTCTTC
CDR3: CASSLEAGIYNEQFF
V: TRBV7-2
size: NA
J: TRBJ2-1
D: TRBD2

DNA: TGTGCCAGTAGTATGAGCGAGATCGTGGGGCTAGCGGATCCCACCGGGGAGCTGTTTTTT
CDR3: CASSMSEIVGLADPTGELFF
V: TRBV19
size: NA
J: TRBJ2-2
D: TRBD2

DNA: TGCAGCGTTGAATTAGCGGGAGGCCTCCGGGAGACCCAGTACTTC
CDR3: CSVELAGGLRETQYF
V: TRBV29-1
size: once
J: TRBJ2-5
D: TRBD2

DNA: TGTGCCAGCGGGTGGCGCGGGACTAGGTTATACGAGCAGTACTTC
CDR3: CASGWRGTRLYEQYF
V: TRBV28
size: NA
J: TRBJ2-7
D: TRBD2

DNA: TGTGCCAGCAGCCAAGCTACAGGGGGCACCGGTGGCTACACCTTC
CDR3: CASSQATGGTGGYTF
V: TRBV4-2
size: NA
J: TRBJ1-2
D: TRBD1

DNA: TGTGCCAGCAGTTGGACTAGCGGGGAGCTGTTTTTT
CDR3: CASSWTSGELFF
V: TRBV6-2/TRBV6-3
size: NA
J: TRBJ2-2
D: TRBD2

DNA: TGTGCCAGCGGCCAAGACAGGGGGACTGAAGCTTTCTTT
CDR3: CASGQDRGTEAFF
V: TRBV11-2
size: NA
J: TRBJ1-1
D: TRBD1

DNA: TGTGCCAGCAGTCCTACTCCGGGAAGCAATCAGCCCCAGCATTTT
CDR3: CASSPTPGSNQPQHF
V: TRBV6-5
size: NA
J: TRBJ1-5
D: NA

DNA: TGCGCCAGCAGAGAGACGCCAGGCTCGGGGATATCCTATGGCTACACCTTC
CDR3: CASRETPGSGISYGYTF
V: TRBV5-1
size: NA
J: TRBJ1-2
D: NA

DNA: TGTGCCTGGAGTGTTAACCAAGAGACCCAGTACTTC
CDR3: CAWSVNQETQYF
V: TRBV30
size: NA
J: TRBJ2-5
D: NA

DNA: TGTGCCAGCAGCCAGGAACAGGGGTTCTTCTACAATGAGCAGTTCTTC
CDR3: CASSQEQGFFYNEQFF
V: TRBV3-1/TRBV3-2
size: NA
J: TRBJ2-1
D: TRBD1

DNA: TGTGCCAGTAGTGTATCTAGCGGGGCCACAGATACGCAGTATTTT
CDR3: CASSVSSGATDTQYF
V: TRBV19
size: NA
J: TRBJ2-3
D: TRBD2

DNA: TGTGCCAGCAGCTCCATCCCGGGACTGGATGTCAATGAGCAGTTCTTC
CDR3: CASSSIPGLDVNEQFF
V: TRBV7-3
size: once
J: TRBJ2-1
D: NA

DNA: TGTGCCAGCAGCCAGGAACCTCTAGCGGGGGGCACAGATACGCAGTATTTT
CDR3: CASSQEPLAGGTDTQYF
V: TRBV4-2
size: NA
J: TRBJ2-3
D: TRBD2

DNA: TGTGCCAGCAGCGACAAGATTTCGGGGGTCGGGGAGCTGTTTTTT
CDR3: CASSDKISGVGELFF
V: TRBV7-6
size: NA
J: TRBJ2-2
D: NA

DNA: TGTGCCAGCATCACGGTTGCTAGCTCTATCTACGAGCAGTACTTC
CDR3: CASITVASSIYEQYF
V: TRBV6-5
size: NA
J: TRBJ2-7
D: NA

DNA: TGTGCCAGCAGTGGATCGGATACGCAAGAGGGAGGCTACACCTTC
CDR3: CASSGSDTQEGGYTF
V: TRBV25-1
size: few
J: TRBJ1-2
D: NA

DNA: TGTGCCAGCTCCTCTCTTTATGAGCAGTTCTTC
CDR3: CASSSLYEQFF
V: TRBV12-3/TRBV12-4
size: NA
J: TRBJ2-1
D: NA

DNA: TGTGCCAGCAGTGTCCTAGCGGGAAGATTCCAAGAGACCCAGTACTTC
CDR3: CASSVLAGRFQETQYF
V: TRBV6-1
size: NA
J: TRBJ2-5
D: TRBD2

DNA: TGTGCCAGCAGCCAAGCTGGCGGGAGGGGAACCGGGGAGCTGTTTTTT
CDR3: CASSQAGGRGTGELFF
V: TRBV3-1/TRBV3-2
size: once
J: TRBJ2-2
D: TRBD2

DNA: TGCAGCGTTGAGGTTGGGGGGGGCACTGAAGCTTTCTTT
CDR3: CSVEVGGGTEAFF
V: TRBV29-1
size: NA
J: TRBJ1-1
D: NA

DNA: TGTGCCAGCACCCTGAGCGTGAGCTCCTACAATGAGCAGTTCTTC
CDR3: CASTLSVSSYNEQFF
V: TRBV9
size: NA
J: TRBJ2-1
D: NA

DNA: TGTGCCAGCAGACCGGACGCGGGAGGGGGTTACAATGAGCAGTTCTTC
CDR3: CASRPDAGGGYNEQFF
V: TRBV28
size: few
J: TRBJ2-1
D: TRBD2

DNA: TGTGCCAGCAGCTTGGGAGACTATAGCAATCAGCCCCAGCATTTT
CDR3: CASSLGDYSNQPQHF
V: TRBV11-2
size: NA
J: TRBJ1-5
D: NA

DNA: TGCGCCAGCAGCTTGGATAGGACAGCCTATGGCTACACCTTC
CDR3: CASSLDRTAYGYTF
V: TRBV5-1
size: NA
J: TRBJ1-2
D: NA

DNA: TGCGCCAGCAGCTCAGCGCCCACGGGGCAAGAGACCCAGTACTTC
CDR3: CASSSAPTGQETQYF
V: TRBV5-1
size: NA
J: TRBJ2-5
D: NA

DNA: TGTGCCAGCAGTGATCATACAGGGGGCGGGCAGCCCCAGCATTTT
CDR3: CASSDHTGGGQPQHF
V: TRBV25-1
size: NA
J: TRBJ1-5
D: TRBD1

DNA: TGTGCCAGCAGTTTTCTAGCGGGAGGGCCGGATGAGCAGTTCTTC
CDR3: CASSFLAGGPDEQFF
V: TRBV28
size: NA
J: TRBJ2-1
D: TRBD2

DNA: TGTGCCAGCAGCCGATTAGGGACAGTCTCTGGAAACACCATATATTTT
CDR3: CASSRLGTVSGNTIYF
V: TRBV3-1/TRBV3-2
size: NA
J: TRBJ1-3
D: TRBD1

DNA: TGTGCCAGTAGTGGGACTAGCGGGGGGCAAGAGACCCAGTACTTC
CDR3: CASSGTSGGQETQYF
V: TRBV19
size: NA
J: TRBJ2-5
D: TRBD2

DNA: TGTGCCAGTAAGGACAGGGGAACGGACGGGGAGCTGTTTTTT
CDR3: CASKDRGTDGELFF
V: TRBV19
size: NA
J: TRBJ2-2
D: TRBD1